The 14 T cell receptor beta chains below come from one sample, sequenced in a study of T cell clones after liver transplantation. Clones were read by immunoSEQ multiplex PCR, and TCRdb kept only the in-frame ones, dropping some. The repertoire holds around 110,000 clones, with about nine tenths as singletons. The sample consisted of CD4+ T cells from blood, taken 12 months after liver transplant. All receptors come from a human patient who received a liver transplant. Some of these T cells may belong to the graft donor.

CDR3 amino acids: CASSLVAQETQYF. CDR3 nucleotide sequence: TGTGCCAGCAGCTTAGTGGCGCAGGAGACCCAGTACTTC. J is TRBJ2-5 and V is TRBV7-8; D gene uncertain. The CDR3 covers 13 residues. Germline V gene lookup returns CDR1 SGHVS and CDR2 FQNEAQ. The ends were cut back, 1 base at V and 5 bases at J, with 8 bases in the middle. Full variable domain (outside the CDR3, taken from reference TRBV7-8 and TRBJ2-5): GAGVSQSPRYKVAKRGQDVALRCDPISGHVSLFWYQQALGQGPEFLTYFQNEAQLDKSGLPSDRFFAERPEGSVSTLKIQRTQQEDSAVYLCASSLVAQETQYFGPGTRLLVL.

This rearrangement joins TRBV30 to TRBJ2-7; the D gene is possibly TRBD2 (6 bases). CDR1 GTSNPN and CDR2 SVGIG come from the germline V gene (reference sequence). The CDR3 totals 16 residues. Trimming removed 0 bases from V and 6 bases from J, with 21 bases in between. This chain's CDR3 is CAWSVLGGNFLGEQYF. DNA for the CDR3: TGTGCCTGGAGTGTATTGGGCGGGAACTTCCTCGGCGAGCAGTACTTC.

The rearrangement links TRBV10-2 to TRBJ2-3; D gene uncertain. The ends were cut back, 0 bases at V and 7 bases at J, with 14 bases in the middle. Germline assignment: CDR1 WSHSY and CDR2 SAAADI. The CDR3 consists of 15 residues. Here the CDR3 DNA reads TGCGCCAGCAGTGAGTCGTCACCCTCCCGGTATACGCAGTATTTT. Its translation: CASSESSPSRYTQYF.

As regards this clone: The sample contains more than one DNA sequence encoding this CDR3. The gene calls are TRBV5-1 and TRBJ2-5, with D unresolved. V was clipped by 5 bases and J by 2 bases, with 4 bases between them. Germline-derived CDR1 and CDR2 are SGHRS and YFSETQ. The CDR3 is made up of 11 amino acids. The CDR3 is CASRGQETQYF. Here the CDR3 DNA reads TGCGCCAGCAGAGGACAAGAGACCCAGTACTTC.

The CDR3 nucleotides are TGCAGCGTTGAAGATATCCCGAGTCTAAGCACAGATACGCAGTATTTT. Translating gives CSVEDIPSLSTDTQYF. The chain joins TRBV29-1 to TRBJ2-3; D unresolved. V lost 0 bases, J lost 0 bases, and 13 bases lay in between. Germline V gives CDR1 SQVTM, CDR2 ANQGSEA. CDR3 length: 16 amino acids.

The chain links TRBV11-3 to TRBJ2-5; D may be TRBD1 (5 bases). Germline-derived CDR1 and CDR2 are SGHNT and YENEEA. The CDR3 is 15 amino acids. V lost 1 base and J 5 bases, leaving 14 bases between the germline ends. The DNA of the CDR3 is TGTGCCAGCAGCTTAGGGACAACGGTGGGGGAGACCCAGTACTTC. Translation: CASSLGTTVGETQYF.

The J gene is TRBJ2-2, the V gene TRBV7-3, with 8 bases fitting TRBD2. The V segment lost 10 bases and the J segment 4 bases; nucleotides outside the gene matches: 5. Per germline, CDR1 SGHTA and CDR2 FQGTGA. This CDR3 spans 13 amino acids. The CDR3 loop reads CATGTSRTGELFF. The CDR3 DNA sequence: TGTGCCACCGGGACTAGTCGCACCGGGGAGCTGTTTTTT.

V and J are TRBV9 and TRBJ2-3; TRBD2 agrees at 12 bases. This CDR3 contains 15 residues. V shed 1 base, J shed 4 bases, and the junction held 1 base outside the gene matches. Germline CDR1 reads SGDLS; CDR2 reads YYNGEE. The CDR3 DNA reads TGTGCCAGCAGCGTATCTAGCGGGAGGGCAGATACGCAGTATTTT. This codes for CASSVSSGRADTQYF.

CDR3 coding DNA: TGCAGCGTATCTACTAGCGGGAGGGCGGGCGAGCAGTACTTC. As protein: CSVSTSGRAGEQYF. This chain connects TRBV29-1 to TRBJ2-7, with 13 bases matching TRBD2. CDR1 is SQVTM and CDR2 is ANQGSEA in the germline V gene. The CDR3 covers 14 residues. The junction had 8 bases not matched to a gene; V was cut back by 6 bases and J by 6 bases.

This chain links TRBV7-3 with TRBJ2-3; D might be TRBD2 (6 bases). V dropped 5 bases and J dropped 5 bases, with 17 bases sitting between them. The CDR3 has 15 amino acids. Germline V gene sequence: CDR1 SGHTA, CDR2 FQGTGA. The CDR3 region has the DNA TGTGCCAGCAGCCAGGAGGGGCGGTTAGTAGATACGCAGTATTTT. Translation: CASSQEGRLVDTQYF.

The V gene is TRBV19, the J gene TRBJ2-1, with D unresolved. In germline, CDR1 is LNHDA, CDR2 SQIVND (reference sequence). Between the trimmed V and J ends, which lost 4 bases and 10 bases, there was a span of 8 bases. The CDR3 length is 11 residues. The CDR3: CASSRGLEQFF. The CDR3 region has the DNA TGTGCCAGTAGTAGAGGCTTGGAGCAGTTCTTC. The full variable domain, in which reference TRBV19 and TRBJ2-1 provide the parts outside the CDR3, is DGGITQSPKYLFRKEGQNVTLSCEQNLNHDAMYWYRQDPGQGLRLIYYSQIVNDFQKGDIAEGYSVSREKKESFPLTVTSAQKNPTAFYLCASSRGLEQFFGPGTRLTVL.

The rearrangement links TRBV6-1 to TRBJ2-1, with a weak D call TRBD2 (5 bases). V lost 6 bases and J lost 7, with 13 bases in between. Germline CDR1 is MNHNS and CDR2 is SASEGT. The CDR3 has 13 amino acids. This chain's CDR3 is CASRIGISNEQFF. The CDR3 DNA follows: TGTGCCAGCAGAATCGGGATCAGTAATGAGCAGTTCTTC.

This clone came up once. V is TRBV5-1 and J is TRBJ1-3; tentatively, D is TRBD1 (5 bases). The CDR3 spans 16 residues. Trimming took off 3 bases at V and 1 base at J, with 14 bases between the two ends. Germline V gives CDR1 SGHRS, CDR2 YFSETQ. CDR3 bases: TGCGCCAGCAGCTCAACGCTAGGGGTTTCTGGAAACACCATATATTTT. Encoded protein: CASSSTLGVSGNTIYF.

The CDR3 protein is CASSPPGTGGLNEQFF. In DNA form, the CDR3 reads TGTGCCAGCTCACCACCTGGGACAGGGGGCCTCAATGAGCAGTTCTTC. The V gene is TRBV18, the J gene TRBJ2-1, with 12 bases aligning to TRBD1. V dropped 0 bases and J dropped 6; count of bases not matched to a gene: 3. From germline, CDR1 is KGHSH and CDR2 LQKENI. The CDR3 runs 16 residues.